This T cell receptor beta chain stems from a study of T cell responses to AZD1222 COVID-19 vaccine. Looking at the study overall: Pooled samples include second doses given at about 4 or 12 weeks. Whole-study results and caveats: Unmutated variant regions are reportedly the target of nearly half of TCRs that are spike-specific. An increase in Spike-specific TCR breadth and depth was observed after two AZD1222 doses. Donors were mostly white British, more females; clonal diversity possibly underestimated.

Only one count was recorded for this clone. Its antigen is undetermined. The V gene lost 2 bases and the J gene lost 1 base, with 12 bases spanning the gap. This CDR3 has 16 amino acids. CDR1 MNHEY and CDR2 SVGAGI come from the germline V gene. Profiled with immunoSEQ multiplex PCR; TCRdb holds only in-frame clones, not every one. The sample comprises around 120,000 clones, about nine tenths of which are singletons, and 14% to 15% rests with the top ten. The clonotype comes from an adult in good health. This rearrangement joins TRBV6-5 to TRBJ1-3; unclear D gene. The sample consisted of peripheral blood, taken on day 0 of AZD1222 vaccination. CDR3 sequence reads: CASSYKVPGSGNTIYF. CDR3 DNA sequence: TGTGCCAGCAGTTACAAGGTACCGGGGTCTGGAAACACCATATATTTT.